This entry is about one TCR beta chain. This specimen belongs to a study of T cell responses to AZD1222 COVID-19 vaccine. The table came from immunoSEQ multiplex PCR; TCRdb's copy has only in-frame clones and leaves some out. The repertoire has about 120,000 clones, roughly 93% of them found once; the top ten carry 2.5% to 3.5%. This CDR3 spans 17 amino acids. Germline loops: CDR1 DFQATT, CDR2 SNEGSKA (reference sequence). The germline V and J ends were trimmed by 3 bases and 1 base, with 22 bases remaining between them. The sample here was peripheral blood, taken on day 0 of AZD1222 vaccination. The source is an adult in good health. The chain employs TRBV20-1 and TRBJ2-7; possible D gene TRBD2, 6 bases. CDR3 sequence reads: CSASWPRGGRLSYEQYF. The CDR3 region has the DNA TGCAGTGCTAGTTGGCCCCGTGGGGGGAGGCTGTCCTACGAGCAGTACTTC.